This T cell receptor beta chain came from a study of T-cell reconstitution after alpha-beta-depleted transplantation in children. Overall study findings and caveats: The authors attributed T-cell counts and diversity one year after transplant mostly to newly produced T cells.

Preparation of the TCRbeta library used unique molecular identifiers. MiXCR, run by TCRdb on the PCR reads, gives a single entry per CDR3 protein. This sample has a few hundred thousand distinct CDR3 sequences, with 11% found just once. This clonotype was detected many times. Antigen specificity is unknown. From germline, CDR1 is SGHTA and CDR2 FQGNSA. The germline V and J ends were trimmed by 5 bases and 4 bases, with 15 bases remaining between them. The CDR3 has 15 amino acids. The receptor was derived from a male patient between 2 and 15 years old who had a stem cell transplant for chronic granulomatous disease, so the T cells may come from the graft donor. The chain couples TRBV7-2 to TRBJ2-1; no firm D call. This material consisted of peripheral blood, taken 180 days after TCRalphabeta/CD19-depleted stem cell transplant. The CDR3 bases are TGTGCCAGCAGCCCTCTTGAGGCGGTATACAATGAGCAGTTCTTC. This translates into CASSPLEAVYNEQFF.